This T cell receptor beta chain was identified in a study of cytomegalovirus exposure and HLA in healthy donors. The germline V gene encodes CDR1 SGHRS and CDR2 YFSETQ. The CDR3 spans 15 residues. V was clipped by 1 base and J by 0 bases, with 10 bases between them. The PCR employed 60 Vbeta primers together with 13 Jbeta primers. The data were produced by immunoSEQ multiplex PCR, yet TCRdb's version contains in-frame clones alone and is incomplete. The profile shows about 130,000 clones, 80% of them singletons. The sequence derives from a man in his thirties or forties in good health and CMV-seronegative. The sample comprised PBMCs. The genes are TRBV5-1 and TRBJ2-5; perhaps TRBD1 as D (6 bases). The CDR3 DNA follows: TGCGCCAGCAGCTTGTTTTCAGGGGACCAAGAGACCCAGTACTTC. It codes for CASSLFSGDQETQYF.